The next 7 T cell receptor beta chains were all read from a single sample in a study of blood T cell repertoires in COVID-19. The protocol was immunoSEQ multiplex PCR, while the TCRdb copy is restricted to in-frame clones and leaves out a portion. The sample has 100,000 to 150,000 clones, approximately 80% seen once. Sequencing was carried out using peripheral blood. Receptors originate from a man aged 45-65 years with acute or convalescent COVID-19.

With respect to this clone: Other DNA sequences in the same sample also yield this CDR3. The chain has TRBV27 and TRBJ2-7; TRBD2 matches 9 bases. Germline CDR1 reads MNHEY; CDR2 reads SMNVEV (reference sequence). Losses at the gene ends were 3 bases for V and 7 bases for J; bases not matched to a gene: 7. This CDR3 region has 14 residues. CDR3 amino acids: CASSFAGGPREQYF. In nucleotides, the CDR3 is TGTGCCAGCAGTTTTGCGGGGGGGCCGAGGGAGCAGTACTTC.

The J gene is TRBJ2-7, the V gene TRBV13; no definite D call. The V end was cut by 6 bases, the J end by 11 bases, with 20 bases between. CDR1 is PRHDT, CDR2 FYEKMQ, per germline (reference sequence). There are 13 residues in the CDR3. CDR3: CASRSSGHPGKYF. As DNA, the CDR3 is TGTGCCAGCAGATCCAGTGGGCACCCCGGAAAGTACTTC.

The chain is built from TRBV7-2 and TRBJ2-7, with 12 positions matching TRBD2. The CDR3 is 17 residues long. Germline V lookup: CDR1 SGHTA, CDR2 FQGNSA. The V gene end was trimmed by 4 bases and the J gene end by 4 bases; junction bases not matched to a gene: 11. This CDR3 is CASSSPRLAGGPYEQYF. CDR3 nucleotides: TGTGCCAGCAGCTCCCCCCGGCTAGCGGGAGGGCCATACGAGCAGTACTTC.

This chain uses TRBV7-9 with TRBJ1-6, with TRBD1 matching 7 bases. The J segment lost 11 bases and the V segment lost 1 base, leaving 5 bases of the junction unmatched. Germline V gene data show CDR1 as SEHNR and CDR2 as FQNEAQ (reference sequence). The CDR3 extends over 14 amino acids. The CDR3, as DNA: TGTGCCAGCAGCTTAGTAGGGGGCATAACACCCCTCCACTTT. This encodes CASSLVGGITPLHF. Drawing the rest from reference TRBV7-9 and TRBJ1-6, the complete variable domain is DTGVSQNPRHKITKRGQNVTFRCDPISEHNRLYWYRQTLGQGPEFLTYFQNEAQLEKSRLLSDRFSAERPKGSFSTLEIQRTEQGDSAMYLCASSLVGGITPLHFGNGTRLTVT.

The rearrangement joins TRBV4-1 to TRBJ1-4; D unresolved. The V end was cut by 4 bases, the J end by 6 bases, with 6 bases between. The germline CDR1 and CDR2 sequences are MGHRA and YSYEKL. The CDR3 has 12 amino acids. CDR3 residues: CASSLIYEKLFF. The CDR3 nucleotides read TGCGCCAGCAGCCTCATTTATGAAAAACTGTTTTTT.

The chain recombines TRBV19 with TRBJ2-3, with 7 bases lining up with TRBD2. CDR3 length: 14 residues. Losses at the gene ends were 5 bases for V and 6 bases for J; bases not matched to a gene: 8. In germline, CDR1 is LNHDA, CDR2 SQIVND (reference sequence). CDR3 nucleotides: TGTGCCAGTAGTCTAGGACTAGTGAAGGATACGCAGTATTTT. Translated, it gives CASSLGLVKDTQYF.

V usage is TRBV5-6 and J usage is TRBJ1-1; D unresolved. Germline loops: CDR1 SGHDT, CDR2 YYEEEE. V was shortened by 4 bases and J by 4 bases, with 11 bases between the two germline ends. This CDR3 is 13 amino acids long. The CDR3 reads CASSQPEITEAFF. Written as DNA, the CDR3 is TGTGCCAGCAGCCAACCCGAGATCACTGAAGCTTTCTTT.